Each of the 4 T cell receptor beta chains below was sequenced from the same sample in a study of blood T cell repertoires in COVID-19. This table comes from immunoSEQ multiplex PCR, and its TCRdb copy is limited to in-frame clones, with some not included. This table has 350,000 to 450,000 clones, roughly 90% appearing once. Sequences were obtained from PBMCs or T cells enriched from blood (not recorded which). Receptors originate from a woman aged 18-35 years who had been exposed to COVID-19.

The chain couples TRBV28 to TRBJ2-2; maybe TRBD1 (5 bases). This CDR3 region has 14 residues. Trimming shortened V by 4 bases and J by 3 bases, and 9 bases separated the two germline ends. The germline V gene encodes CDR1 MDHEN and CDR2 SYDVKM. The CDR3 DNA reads TGTGCCAGCAGTTCAGGGATGTACACCGGGGAGCTGTTTTTT. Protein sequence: CASSSGMYTGELFF.

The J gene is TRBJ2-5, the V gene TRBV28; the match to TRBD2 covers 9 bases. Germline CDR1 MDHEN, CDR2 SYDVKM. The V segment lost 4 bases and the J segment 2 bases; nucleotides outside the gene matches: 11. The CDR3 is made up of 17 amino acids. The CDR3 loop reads CASSSPLSGGNQETQYF. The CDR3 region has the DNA TGTGCCAGCAGTTCACCGTTGAGCGGGGGGAATCAAGAGACCCAGTACTTC.

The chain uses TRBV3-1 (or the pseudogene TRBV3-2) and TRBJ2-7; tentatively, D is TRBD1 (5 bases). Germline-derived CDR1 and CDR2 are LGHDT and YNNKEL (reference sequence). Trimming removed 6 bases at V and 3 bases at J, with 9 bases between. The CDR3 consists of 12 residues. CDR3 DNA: TGTGCCAGCAGTCGTAGGGGCTACGAGCAGTACTTC. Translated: CASSRRGYEQYF.

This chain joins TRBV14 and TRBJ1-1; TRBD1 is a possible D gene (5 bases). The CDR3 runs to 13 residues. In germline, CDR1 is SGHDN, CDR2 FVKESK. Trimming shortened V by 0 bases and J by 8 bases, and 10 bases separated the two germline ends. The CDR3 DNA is TGTGCCAGCAGCCAAGATTGGGGCAGAGAAGCTTTCTTT. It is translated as CASSQDWGREAFF.